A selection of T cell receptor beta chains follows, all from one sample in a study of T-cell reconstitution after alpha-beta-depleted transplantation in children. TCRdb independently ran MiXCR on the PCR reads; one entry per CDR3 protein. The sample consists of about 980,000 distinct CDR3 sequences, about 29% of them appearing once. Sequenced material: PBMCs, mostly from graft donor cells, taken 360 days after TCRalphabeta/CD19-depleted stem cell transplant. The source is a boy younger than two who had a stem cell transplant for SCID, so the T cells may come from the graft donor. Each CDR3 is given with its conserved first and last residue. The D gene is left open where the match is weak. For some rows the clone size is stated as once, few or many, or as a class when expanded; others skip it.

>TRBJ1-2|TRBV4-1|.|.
TGCGCCAGCAGCCAAGATTTGGTAGGGGGTCACTATGGCTACACCTTC
CASSQDLVGGHYGYTF
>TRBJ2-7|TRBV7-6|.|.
TGTGCCAGCAGCCTATATCTAGGGACCAGCTCCTACGAGCAGTACTTC
CASSLYLGTSSYEQYF
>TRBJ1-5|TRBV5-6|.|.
TGTGCCAGCAGCTTGTTTACGGGGGAAGGGCAGCCCCAGCATTTT
CASSLFTGEGQPQHF
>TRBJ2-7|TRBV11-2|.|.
TGTGCCAGCAGCTCGGGGGGGTCAGGGGGCGACGAGCAGTACTTC
CASSSGGSGGDEQYF
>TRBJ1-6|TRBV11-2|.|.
TGTGCCAGCAGCTTAAGCACGAATTCACCCCTCCACTTT
CASSLSTNSPLHF
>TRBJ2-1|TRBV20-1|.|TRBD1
TGCAGTGCCCCCCGGACAGGCTACAATGAGCAGTTCTTC
CSAPRTGYNEQFF
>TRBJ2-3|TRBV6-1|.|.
TGTGCCAGCAGTGAAGAAGGCCATACGCAGTATTTT
CASSEEGHTQYF
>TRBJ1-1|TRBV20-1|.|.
TGCAGTGCTTCCCAGACGGTGAACACTGAAGCTTTCTTT
CSASQTVNTEAFF
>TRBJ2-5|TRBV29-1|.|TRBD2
TGCAGCGTTGAAGGACTAGCGGGACAGACCCAGTACTTC
CSVEGLAGQTQYF
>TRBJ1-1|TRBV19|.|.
TGTGCCAGTAGTATAGATCACAGGTCCGTGAACACTGAAGCTTTCTTT
CASSIDHRSVNTEAFF
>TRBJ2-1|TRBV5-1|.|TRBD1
TGCGCCAGCAGCCCGGGACAGGGCATCAATGAGCAGTTCTTC
CASSPGQGINEQFF
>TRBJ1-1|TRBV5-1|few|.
TGCGCCAGCAGCTTGGCGGCAGGGCCTTCGGGTACTGAAGCTTTCTTT
CASSLAAGPSGTEAFF
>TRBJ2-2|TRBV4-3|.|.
TGCGCCAGCAGCCAAGATATAGGGGCTCTGAACACCGGGGAGCTGTTTTTT
CASSQDIGALNTGELFF
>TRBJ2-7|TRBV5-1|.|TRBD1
TGCGCCAGCAGCACCGGACAGGGTGTCGAGCAGTACTTC
CASSTGQGVEQYF
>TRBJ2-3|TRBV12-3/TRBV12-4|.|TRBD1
TGTGCCAGCACCCCGGGACAGACAACGCAGTATTTT
CASTPGQTTQYF
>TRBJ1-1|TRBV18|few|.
TGTGCCAGCTCACCATGGGTGGACACTGAAGCTTTCTTT
CASSPWVDTEAFF
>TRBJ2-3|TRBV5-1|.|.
TGCGCCAGCGCGGGACAGCCGAACACAGATACGCAGTATTTT
CASAGQPNTDTQYF
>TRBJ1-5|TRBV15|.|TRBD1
TGTGCCACCAGCCGTGACAGGGGAAGTCAGCCCCAGCATTTT
CATSRDRGSQPQHF
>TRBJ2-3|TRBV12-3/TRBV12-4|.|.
TGTGCCAGCAGTTTCGCGGGGATCGGCACAGATACGCAGTATTTT
CASSFAGIGTDTQYF
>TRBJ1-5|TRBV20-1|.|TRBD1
TGCAGTGCTACTCAGGGGGCTGTTCAGCCCCAGCATTTT
CSATQGAVQPQHF
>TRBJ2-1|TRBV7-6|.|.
TGTGCCAGCAGCTTAGTTCCGCGCGGCAATGAGCAGTTCTTC
CASSLVPRGNEQFF
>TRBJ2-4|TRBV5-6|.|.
TGTGCCAGCAGCCTGCCCGTGGCAGGACCCAACATTCAGTACTTC
CASSLPVAGPNIQYF
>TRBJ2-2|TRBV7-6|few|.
TGTGCCAGCAGCTTAGGGTTAGGTCGGACCGGGGAGCTGTTTTTT
CASSLGLGRTGELFF
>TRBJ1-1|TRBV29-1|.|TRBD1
TGCAGCGTTCTCCTTACAGGGGGCTTCGAAGCTTTCTTT
CSVLLTGGFEAFF
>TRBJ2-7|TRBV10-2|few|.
TGCGCCAGCAGAACCGGGCCCCCAGACCACGAGCAGTACTTC
CASRTGPPDHEQYF
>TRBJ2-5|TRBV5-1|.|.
TGCGCCAGCAGCTTGGCAGGGACCCTCGGGGAGACCCAGTACTTC
CASSLAGTLGETQYF
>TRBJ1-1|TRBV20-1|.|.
TGCAGTGCTGCCCTACCCTGGAACACTGAAGCTTTCTTT
CSAALPWNTEAFF
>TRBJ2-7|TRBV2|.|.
TGTGCCAGCAGTGAGCCCCCTGTGGACGAGCAGTACTTC
CASSEPPVDEQYF
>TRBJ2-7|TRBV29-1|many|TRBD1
TGCAGCGTTGAAGGACAGGGTTACGAGCAGTACTTC
CSVEGQGYEQYF
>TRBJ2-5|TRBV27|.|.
TGTGCCAGCAGTTTATCGGAGGAGGGGTTGGTGGAGACCCAGTACTTC
CASSLSEEGLVETQYF
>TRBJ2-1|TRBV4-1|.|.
TGCGCCAGCAGCCAAGTTGGGCGAGGATCGTTTTACAATGAGCAGTTCTTC
CASSQVGRGSFYNEQFF
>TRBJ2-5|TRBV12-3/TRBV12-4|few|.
TGTGCCAGTGAAACCCCCGGTGGGGGCCAGTACTTC
CASETPGGGQYF
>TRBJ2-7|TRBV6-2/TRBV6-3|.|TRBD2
TGTGCCAGCAGTTACCCAGGGACTAGTGCCTACGAGCAGTACTTC
CASSYPGTSAYEQYF
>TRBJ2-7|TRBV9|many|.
TGTGCCAGTGGGACGGGCTCACCAGTATACGAGCAGTACTTC
CASGTGSPVYEQYF
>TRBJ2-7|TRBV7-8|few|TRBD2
TGTGCCAGCAGCTTAGGAAGGCTAGCGGGGTTCCCGGACTCCTACGAGCAGTACTTC
CASSLGRLAGFPDSYEQYF
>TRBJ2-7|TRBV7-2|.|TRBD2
TGTGCCAGCAGCTTAGTAGGGAGCGGGGGGGCAAAAGAGCAGTACTTC
CASSLVGSGGAKEQYF
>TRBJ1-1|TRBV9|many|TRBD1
TGTGCCAGCAGCGCCGACGACAGGGGGACTGAAGCTTTCTTT
CASSADDRGTEAFF
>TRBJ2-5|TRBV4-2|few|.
TGTGCCAGCAGCCAAGATGGGGGACCCCTACCGTACTTC
CASSQDGGPLPYF
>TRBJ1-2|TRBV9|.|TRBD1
TGTGCCAGCAGCCGAGCCGGGACAGGGAGGAATGGCTACACCTTC
CASSRAGTGRNGYTF
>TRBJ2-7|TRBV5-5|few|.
TGTGCCAGCAGCTTGACAGTCCGCTACGAGCAGTACTTC
CASSLTVRYEQYF
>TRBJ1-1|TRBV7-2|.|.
TGTGCCAGCAGCTTGATTAGGGCCGGATTTGGCACTGAAGCTTTCTTT
CASSLIRAGFGTEAFF
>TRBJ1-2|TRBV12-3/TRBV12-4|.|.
TGTGCCAGCAGTTTAGGACAGGCAAAAAACTATGGCTACACCTTC
CASSLGQAKNYGYTF
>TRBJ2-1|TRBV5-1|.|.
TGCGCCAGCAGCCAAGCTAGCTGGGAGGCCTACAATGAGCAGTTCTTC
CASSQASWEAYNEQFF
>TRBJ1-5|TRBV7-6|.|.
TGTGCCAGCAGCCCGACCCCCGGGACACTGGGCAATCAGCCCCAGCATTTT
CASSPTPGTLGNQPQHF
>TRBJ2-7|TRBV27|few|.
TGTGCCAGCAGTTTCGGGCGAGGCTATTCCTACGCCTACGAGCAGTACTTC
CASSFGRGYSYAYEQYF
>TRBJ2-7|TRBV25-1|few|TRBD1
TGTGCCAGCAGTGAATTATCGGACAGGGGGCCCTACGAGCAGTACTTC
CASSELSDRGPYEQYF
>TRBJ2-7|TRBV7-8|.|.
TGTGCCAGCAGCTTAGAGAGAAGACCTAACGAGGGCGAGCAGTACTTC
CASSLERRPNEGEQYF
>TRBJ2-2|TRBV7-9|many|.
TGTGCCAGCAGCTTAGCCGCGGAGGCTTTCAGGGAGCTGTTTTTT
CASSLAAEAFRELFF
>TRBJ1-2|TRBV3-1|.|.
TGTGCCAGCAGCCAAGCCCCGGATGCTAACTATGGCTACACCTTC
CASSQAPDANYGYTF
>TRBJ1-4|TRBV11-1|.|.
TGTGCCAGCAGCGACCGTTTAGGGTCTAATGAAAAACTGTTTTTT
CASSDRLGSNEKLFF
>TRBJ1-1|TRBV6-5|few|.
TGTGCCAGCAGTTACTCGGGGGAGAACACTGAAGCTTTCTTT
CASSYSGENTEAFF